This T cell receptor (beta chain) stems from a study of long-term antiretroviral therapy in people with HIV. Points from the study as a whole: Among HIV repertoires, CDR3 length ranges were narrower than those of controls.

Investigators performed immunoSEQ version v3.0 at survey level. Repertoires were generated with immunoSEQ multiplex PCR, while TCRdb's copy carries only in-frame clones and drops some. Of roughly 20,000 clones in the sample, 82% were seen once. Each donor had at least one pre-ART and at least two post-ART PBMC samples. Every specimen held between roughly 0.95-10 million cryopreserved PBMC. These were thawed and washed before DNA extraction. Only one count was recorded for this clone. The antigen remains undetermined. CDR3 size: 11 residues. V lost 7 bases and J lost 6, with 9 bases in between. The germline V gene encodes CDR1 WSHSY and CDR2 SAAADI.

The V and J genes are TRBV10-2 and TRBJ1-1; D remains ambiguous. The sample here was unsorted PBMCs, taken at the start of antiretroviral therapy. The receptor's source is a man aged 50-60 years with HIV. CDR3 residues: CASTMGSEAFF. The CDR3 DNA sequence: TGCGCCAGCACTATGGGATCTGAAGCTTTCTTT.